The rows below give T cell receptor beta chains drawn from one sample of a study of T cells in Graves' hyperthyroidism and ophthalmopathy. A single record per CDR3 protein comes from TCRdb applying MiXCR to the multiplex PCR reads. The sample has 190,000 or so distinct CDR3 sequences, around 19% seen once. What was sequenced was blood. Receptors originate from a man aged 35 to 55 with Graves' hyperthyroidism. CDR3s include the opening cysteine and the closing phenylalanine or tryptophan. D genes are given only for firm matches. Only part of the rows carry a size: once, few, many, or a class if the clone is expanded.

CSAGGGQNIQYF	TGCAGTGCAGGCGGGGGCCAAAACATTCAGTACTTC	NA	few	TRBV20-1	TRBJ2-4
CASSQSRRRTSGGYEQYF	TGTGCCAGCAGCCAGAGCAGGCGGAGGACTAGCGGGGGATACGAGCAGTACTTC	TRBD2	NA	TRBV5-4	TRBJ2-7
CASSREADVDTQYF	TGTGCCAGCAGCCGGGAGGCCGATGTAGATACGCAGTATTTT	TRBD2	NA	TRBV5-4	TRBJ2-3
CASSLFAQAEAFF	TGTGCCAGCAGCTTATTTGCTCAGGCTGAAGCTTTCTTT	NA	many	TRBV7-9	TRBJ1-1
CASSLGKIEAFF	TGTGCCAGCAGCTTAGGAAAAATTGAAGCTTTCTTT	NA	many	TRBV7-9	TRBJ1-1
CSARDLRTSGGDHYEQYF	TGCAGTGCTAGAGACCTCCGGACTAGCGGGGGCGACCACTACGAGCAGTACTTC	TRBD2	many	TRBV20-1	TRBJ2-7
CAISRTETNQPQHF	TGTGCCATCTCCCGGACAGAGACCAATCAGCCCCAGCATTTT	NA	many	TRBV10-3	TRBJ1-5
CASSLSGQGQETQYF	TGTGCCAGCAGTTTATCGGGACAGGGCCAAGAGACCCAGTACTTC	TRBD1	many	TRBV28	TRBJ2-5
CSARNGQGRLTGELFF	TGCAGTGCTAGAAACGGACAGGGAAGACTCACCGGGGAGCTGTTTTTT	TRBD1	many	TRBV20-1	TRBJ2-2
CASSGTGSMSPLHF	TGTGCCAGCAGCGGGACAGGGTCGATGTCACCCCTCCACTTT	TRBD1	NA	TRBV5-5	TRBJ1-6
CAWSTGTSNEQYF	TGTGCCTGGTCAACCGGGACTAGCAACGAGCAGTACTTC	TRBD2	many	TRBV30	TRBJ2-7
CSADRKNNEQFF	TGCAGCGCAGACAGGAAGAACAATGAGCAGTTCTTC	NA	many	TRBV29-1	TRBJ2-1
CASSEGDPYEQYF	TGTGCCAGCAGCGAGGGGGACCCCTACGAGCAGTACTTC	NA	NA	TRBV9	TRBJ2-7
CSAKDRVRGSNQPQHF	TGCAGTGCTAAAGACAGGGTCCGGGGAAGCAATCAGCCCCAGCATTTT	TRBD1	few	TRBV20-1	TRBJ1-5
CATRGVDYGYTF	TGTGCCACCAGGGGGGTCGACTATGGCTACACCTTC	TRBD1	many	TRBV28	TRBJ1-2
CASSLAGESRYEQYF	TGCGCCAGCAGCTTGGCCGGGGAAAGTCGCTACGAGCAGTACTTC	NA	many	TRBV5-1	TRBJ2-7
CSVDGDSYEQYF	TGCAGTGTCGATGGTGACTCCTACGAGCAGTACTTC	NA	many	TRBV20-1	TRBJ2-7
CASSLSSGVSSYNEQFF	TGTGCCAGCAGTTTATCCAGCGGGGTGAGCTCCTACAATGAGCAGTTCTTC	TRBD2	many	TRBV28	TRBJ2-1
CASSQDTTSGGETQYF	TGTGCCAGCAGCCAAGATACTACTAGCGGGGGGGAGACCCAGTACTTC	TRBD2	many	TRBV3-1	TRBJ2-5
CASSLTSETQYF	TGCGCCAGCAGCTTGACCTCAGAGACCCAGTACTTC	NA	NA	TRBV5-1	TRBJ2-5
CSASAGEETQYF	TGCAGTGCTAGTGCTGGGGAAGAGACCCAGTACTTC	NA	many	TRBV20-1	TRBJ2-5
CASSLRLSMYQETQYF	TGTGCCAGCAGCTTAAGACTGAGTATGTACCAAGAGACCCAGTACTTC	NA	many	TRBV7-2	TRBJ2-5
CASSQTGVGDTQYF	TGTGCTAGCAGCCAAACAGGGGTGGGGGATACGCAGTATTTT	TRBD1	many	TRBV7-7	TRBJ2-3
CASSLSSLPPLHF	TGTGCCAGCAGCTTAAGTTCTTTGCCACCCCTCCACTTT	NA	many	TRBV7-2	TRBJ1-6
CATSDPTGPKGSYTF	TGTGCCACCAGTGATCCCACCGGGCCCAAGGGGAGCTACACCTTC	NA	many	TRBV24-1	TRBJ1-2
CASSRDQGYEQYF	TGCGCCAGCAGCCGGGACCAAGGTTACGAGCAGTACTTC	NA	few	TRBV4-3	TRBJ2-7
CASSLLGRTRGDGYTF	TGTGCCAGCAGTCTTCTAGGACGCACCCGTGGGGATGGCTACACCTTC	NA	many	TRBV28	TRBJ1-2
CASSLRGIINEQFF	TGTGCCAGCAGCTTACGGGGTATTATAAATGAGCAGTTCTTC	NA	many	TRBV7-3	TRBJ2-1
CASSYTGDEAFF	TGTGCCAGCAGCTATACAGGGGATGAAGCTTTCTTT	TRBD1	few	TRBV5-5	TRBJ1-1
CASSPVQGKTEAFF	TGTGCCAGCAGCCCGGTACAGGGGAAGACTGAAGCTTTCTTT	TRBD1	NA	TRBV7-9	TRBJ1-1
CSARVGLAGGQQETQYF	TGCAGTGCTAGAGTAGGGCTAGCGGGGGGACAGCAAGAGACCCAGTACTTC	TRBD2	few	TRBV20-1	TRBJ2-5
CASSLDPSGMEFF	TGTGCCAGCAGCTTAGATCCCTCCGGAATGGAGTTCTTC	NA	many	TRBV11-2	TRBJ2-1
CASSLATGPGNEKLFF	TGCGCCAGCAGCTTGGCCACAGGCCCGGGTAATGAAAAACTGTTTTTT	NA	few	TRBV5-1	TRBJ1-4
CATSRYRGPETQYF	TGTGCCACCAGCAGATACAGGGGACCAGAGACCCAGTACTTC	TRBD1	many	TRBV15	TRBJ2-5
CASSQIPGTGLYNEQFF	TGCGCCAGCAGCCAGATCCCCGGGACAGGACTCTACAATGAGCAGTTCTTC	TRBD1	NA	TRBV4-3	TRBJ2-1
CASSSPGTAMNTEAFF	TGTGCCAGCAGCAGTCCCGGGACAGCTATGAACACTGAAGCTTTCTTT	TRBD1	many	TRBV7-9	TRBJ1-1
CASSRGQGTAPLHF	TGTGCCAGCAGCAGGGGGCAGGGGACGGCACCCCTCCACTTT	TRBD1	many	TRBV7-9	TRBJ1-6
CASSPWKDATDTQYF	TGCGCCAGCAGTCCCTGGAAGGACGCGACAGATACGCAGTATTTT	NA	NA	TRBV4-1	TRBJ2-3
CSVVAGSDTQYF	TGCAGCGTTGTGGCCGGATCAGATACGCAGTATTTT	NA	many	TRBV29-1	TRBJ2-3
CASGFEPTRTFF	TGTGCTAGTGGTTTTGAGCCCACGAGAACTTTCTTT	NA	NA	TRBV12-5	TRBJ1-1
CASRTLAGGRSEQFF	TGTGCCAGTCGGACTCTAGCGGGGGGGCGTAGTGAGCAGTTCTTC	TRBD2	few	TRBV28	TRBJ2-1
CASSPLYEQYF	TGTGCCAGCAGCCCCCTATATGAGCAGTATTTT	NA	many	TRBV7-2	TRBJ2-3
CASSLEHRAGEQYF	TGTGCCAGCAGCTTAGAACACAGGGCCGGCGAGCAGTACTTC	NA	once	TRBV11-2	TRBJ2-7
CSAREKRAQHF	TGCAGTGCTAGAGAAAAGAGAGCCCAGCATTTT	NA	NA	TRBV20-1	TRBJ1-5
CASSSPGGSRYEQYF	TGTGCCAGCAGTTCCCCCGGCGGGTCTCGCTACGAGCAGTACTTC	NA	many	TRBV6-2/TRBV6-3	TRBJ2-7
CASSLTGGFDEQYF	TGTGCCAGCAGCTTAACAGGGGGTTTCGACGAGCAGTACTTC	TRBD1	many	TRBV7-9	TRBJ2-7
CASSLAGPYDVLTF	TGTGCCAGCAGTTTGGCAGGGCCCTATGACGTCCTGACTTTC	NA	NA	TRBV12-3/TRBV12-4	TRBJ2-6
CATQTVSSGANVLTF	TGTGCCACCCAGACAGTTAGCTCTGGGGCCAACGTCCTGACTTTC	NA	many	TRBV28	TRBJ2-6
CASSPRWRDTGFEKETQYF	TGTGCCAGCTCACCAAGATGGCGGGACACGGGCTTCGAGAAAGAGACCCAGTACTTC	NA	NA	TRBV12-3/TRBV12-4	TRBJ2-5
CASSIPRSREAFF	TGTGCCAGTAGTATCCCCCGATCACGTGAAGCTTTCTTT	NA	NA	TRBV19	TRBJ1-1
CASSEANRAGNGYTF	TGTGCCAGCAGTGAAGCCAATCGGGCAGGGAATGGCTACACCTTC	NA	many	TRBV6-1	TRBJ1-2
CASSQLTVPDTQYF	TGCGCCAGCAGCCAACTAACAGTACCAGATACGCAGTATTTT	NA	NA	TRBV4-3	TRBJ2-3
CASSLGFDQPQHF	TGTGCCAGCAGCCTCGGATTCGATCAGCCCCAGCATTTT	NA	NA	TRBV5-6	TRBJ1-5
CASGTQNQADTQYF	TGTGCCAGCGGAACTCAGAATCAGGCAGATACGCAGTATTTT	NA	NA	TRBV3-1	TRBJ2-3
CASSRLAGEAADTQYF	TGTGCCAGCAGCCGACTAGCGGGGGAAGCGGCAGATACGCAGTATTTT	TRBD2	NA	TRBV7-3	TRBJ2-3
CASSQDRLGETQYF	TGTGCTAGCAGCCAGGACAGGCTGGGAGAGACCCAGTACTTC	TRBD1	many	TRBV7-7	TRBJ2-5